This passage covers 29 T cell receptor beta chains from one sample sequenced in a study of blood T cell repertoires in COVID-19. Generated by immunoSEQ multiplex PCR, the TCRdb table keeps only in-frame clones and is missing some. The sample lists 150,000 to 200,000 clones; over 75% were seen once. The source material was peripheral blood. The receptors here all came from a man aged 45-65 years with acute or convalescent COVID-19.

The chain uses TRBV13 and TRBJ1-3; D is undetermined. Trimming removed 5 bases at V and 4 bases at J, with 3 bases between. Germline loops: CDR1 PRHDT, CDR2 FYEKMQ (reference sequence). The CDR3 totals 11 residues. The CDR3 here is CASSLGNTIYF. DNA for the CDR3: TGTGCCAGCAGCCTCGGAAACACCATATATTTT.

The genes are TRBV6-5 and TRBJ2-3, with D uncertain. V lost 2 bases to trimming and J lost 2 bases, with 5 bases between them. The V gene's germline CDR1 is MNHEY and CDR2 SVGAGI. The CDR3 loop spans 13 amino acids. CDR3 protein: CASSYTHTDTQYF. The CDR3 nucleotides read TGTGCCAGCAGTTACACACACACAGATACGCAGTATTTT.

The V call is TRBV18, the J call TRBJ1-1, with D possibly TRBD1 on 6 matching bases. CDR3 size: 15 residues. Per germline, CDR1 KGHSH and CDR2 LQKENI. V was trimmed by 3 bases and J by 2 bases, leaving 13 bases between them. The CDR3 sequence is CASSPMTGANTEAFF. DNA for the CDR3: TGTGCCAGCTCACCCATGACAGGAGCTAACACTGAAGCTTTCTTT.

The rearrangement joins TRBV7-2 to TRBJ2-7; no firm D call. This CDR3 contains 15 residues. The germline V and J ends were trimmed by 5 bases and 5 bases, with 19 bases remaining between them. Germline-derived CDR1 and CDR2 are SGHTA and FQGNSA. The CDR3 region is CASSINPSGAHEQYV. CDR3 DNA sequence: TGTGCCAGCAGCATCAACCCCTCGGGTGCCCACGAGCAGTACGTC.

This chain connects TRBV7-9 to TRBJ1-1; TRBD1 is a possible D gene (5 bases). CDR1 and CDR2 (germline): SEHNR, FQNEAQ (reference sequence). V gave up 1 base and J gave up 3 bases, with 12 bases separating them. This CDR3 has 15 amino acids. The CDR3 DNA reads as TGTGCCAGCAGCTTAGGGGGCAGCTGGGACACTGAAGCTTTCTTT. It specifies CASSLGGSWDTEAFF.

V gene TRBV3-1 (or the pseudogene TRBV3-2) combines with J gene TRBJ1-3; 7 bases are shared with TRBD1. The CDR3 extends over 17 amino acids. Germline V CDR1 and CDR2: LGHDT, YNNKEL (reference sequence). V trimming: 0 bases; J trimming: 0 bases; junction bases outside the gene matches: 5. The CDR3 loop reads CASSQEAGGDSGNTIYF. CDR3 DNA: TGTGCCAGCAGCCAAGAGGCAGGGGGAGACTCTGGAAACACCATATATTTT.

This clone was found once. The chain uses TRBV11-2 and TRBJ2-7; D might be TRBD2 (7 bases). Deletions cut 2 bases from V and 4 bases from J, with 21 bases between. The CDR3 runs to 17 residues. Germline-derived CDR1 and CDR2 are SGHAT and FQNNGV. In nucleotides, the CDR3 is TGTGCCAGCAGCTTAAGGAGGGGGGGCCGCGGGGTATACGAGCAGTACGTC. This gives the protein CASSLRRGGRGVYEQYV.

The chain recombines TRBV6-2 or TRBV6-3 with TRBJ1-5, with 7 bases lining up with TRBD1. J was trimmed by 3 bases and V by 1 base; bases with no gene match: 3. Germline CDR1 is MNHEY and CDR2 is SVGEGT. CDR3 length: 15 residues. The CDR3 nucleotides read TGTGCCAGCAGTTACTTGGACAGGTACAATCAGCCCCAGCATTTT. Amino acid sequence: CASSYLDRYNQPQHF.

The chain joins TRBV7-2 to TRBJ2-7, with 9 bases fitting TRBD2. The CDR3 contains 17 residues. With 1 base clipped from V and 2 bases from J, the junction kept 9 bases outside the gene matches. Germline CDR1 and CDR2: SGHTA and FQGNSA. CDR3 region: CASSLGLAALRAYEQYF. In DNA, the CDR3 is TGTGCCAGCAGCTTAGGACTAGCGGCCCTGAGAGCCTACGAGCAGTACTTC.

The chain links TRBV13 to TRBJ1-2; a weak D match, TRBD1 (5 bases). This CDR3 comprises 16 residues. V lost 2 bases and J lost 4, with 17 bases in between. Per the germline V gene, CDR1 is PRHDT and CDR2 is FYEKMQ (reference sequence). The chain's CDR3 is CASSLISRGAPYGYTF. The CDR3 DNA reads as TGTGCCAGCAGCTTAATCAGCCGCGGGGCCCCCTATGGCTACACCTTC. Variable domain in full (rest from reference TRBV13 and TRBJ1-2): AAGVIQSPRHLIKEKRETATLKCYPIPRHDTVYWYQQGPGQDPQFLISFYEKMQSDKGSIPDRFSAQQFSDYHSELNMSSLELGDSALYFCASSLISRGAPYGYTFGSGTRLTVV.

This clone was observed many times. The chain carries TRBV12-3 or TRBV12-4 and TRBJ1-5; D is perhaps TRBD1 (6 bases). The CDR3 extends over 13 amino acids. With 6 bases removed from V and 6 bases from J, the gap between germline ends came to 12 bases. The CDR3 sequence is CASSRTESQPQHF. The CDR3 DNA sequence: TGTGCCAGCAGCAGGACAGAGAGTCAGCCCCAGCATTTT.

CDR3 in DNA: TGTGCCAGCAAGAGGACCGACAGGGCAACTGAGACCCAGTACTTC. Its protein product is CASKRTDRATETQYF. The chain couples TRBV7-7 to TRBJ2-5; 7 nucleotides match TRBD1. The length of the CDR3 is 15 residues. V shed 7 bases and J 5 bases; nucleotides not matched to a gene: 13. Germline V gene lookup returns CDR1 SSHAT and CDR2 FNYEAQ (reference sequence).

This clone was detected only a few times. This sequence joins TRBV20-1 and TRBJ2-7; no firm D call. Trimming left V 5 bases short and J 3 bases short, with 8 bases between. The CDR3 has 11 amino acids. Germline loops: CDR1 DFQATT, CDR2 SNEGSKA (reference sequence). The CDR3 sequence is CSAPDNYEQYF. The CDR3 nucleotides are TGCAGTGCTCCCGACAACTACGAGCAGTACTTC.

The chain carries TRBV3-1 (or the pseudogene TRBV3-2) and TRBJ1-5; the D is unclear. V lost 1 base to trimming and J lost 2 bases, with 9 bases between them. Per the germline V gene, CDR1 is LGHDT and CDR2 is YNNKEL (reference sequence). The CDR3 covers 15 residues. CDR3 sequence reads: CASSQASPGNQPQHF. Here the CDR3 DNA reads TGTGCCAGCAGCCAAGCCTCTCCTGGCAATCAGCCCCAGCATTTT.

This chain uses TRBV10-3 with TRBJ2-2, with 7 positions matching TRBD1. The CDR3 contains 17 residues. With 0 bases clipped from V and 2 bases from J, the junction kept 6 bases outside the gene matches. The germline V gene encodes CDR1 ENHRY and CDR2 SYGVKD. The CDR3 region is CAISESRGQLNTGELFF. The CDR3 DNA is TGTGCCATCAGTGAGTCCCGGGGACAGCTTAACACCGGGGAGCTGTTTTTT.

The V call is TRBV6-6, the J call TRBJ2-3; 11 nucleotides match TRBD2. The CDR3 consists of 16 residues. Trimming at V came to 6 bases and at J to 2 bases, leaving 7 bases not matched to a gene. CDR1 is MNHNY and CDR2 is SVGAGI in the germline V gene (reference sequence). The CDR3 nucleotides are TGTGCCAGCAGACCTCGGACTAGCGGGTACACAGATACGCAGTATTTT. Its protein product is CASRPRTSGYTDTQYF.

The V and J genes are TRBV5-5 and TRBJ1-4; no reliable D call. The V end was cut by 0 bases, the J end by 0 bases, with 15 bases between. This CDR3 region has 18 residues. CDR1 SGHKS and CDR2 YYEKEE come from the germline V gene (reference sequence). DNA of the CDR3: TGTGCCAGCAGCTTGGTGTGGGCATCGAGGGCAACTAATGAAAAACTGTTTTTT. Translated, it gives CASSLVWASRATNEKLFF.

This clone occurred once. J is TRBJ2-7 and V is TRBV27, with 9 bases fitting TRBD2. Germline trimming cut 6 bases from V and 0 bases from J; bases unmatched to any gene: 6. Germline CDR1 MNHEY, CDR2 SMNVEV (reference sequence). CDR3 length: 15 amino acids. CDR3: CASSYSGGSSYEQYF. CDR3 bases: TGTGCCAGCAGCTATAGCGGGGGTAGCTCCTACGAGCAGTACTTC.

Details on this clone: Germline is not matched at one junction end, which may reflect a read error. The J gene is TRBJ1-2, the V gene TRBV28; 7 bases align to TRBD1. Germline CDR1 is MDHEN and CDR2 is SYDVKM. CDR3 size: 12 residues. The CDR3 sequence is CAISRGLYGYTF. The CDR3 DNA sequence: TGTGCCATCAGTAGGGGGCTCTATGGCTACACCTTC.

The chain carries TRBV27 and TRBJ1-5; TRBD1 agrees at 12 bases. J gave up 6 bases and V 3 bases, and 9 bases lay outside the gene matches. Germline lookup yields CDR1 MNHEY and CDR2 SMNVEV (reference sequence). The CDR3 is 17 residues long. CDR3: CASSFFPGQGASQPQHF. The CDR3 nucleotides are TGTGCCAGCAGTTTCTTTCCGGGACAGGGGGCAAGTCAGCCCCAGCATTTT.

V is TRBV7-6 and J is TRBJ1-3; D gene uncertain. V was shortened by 1 base and J by 4 bases, with 11 bases between the two germline ends. Per the germline V gene, CDR1 is SGHVS and CDR2 is FNYEAQ. The length of the CDR3 is 15 residues. Written as DNA, the CDR3 is TGTGCCAGCAGCTTAGGTTCCGGGATCGGAAACACCATATATTTT. This codes for CASSLGSGIGNTIYF.

V is TRBV7-8 and J is TRBJ1-1, with 10 bases that match TRBD1. The CDR3 is 16 residues long. Germline CDR1 SGHVS, CDR2 FQNEAQ. V was clipped by 5 bases and J by 5 bases; unmatched bases: 11. The CDR3 region is CASSLRTGGWGTEAFF. In DNA form, the CDR3 reads TGTGCCAGCAGCCTACGGACAGGGGGATGGGGGACTGAAGCTTTCTTT. The full variable domain, with the rest looked up from reference TRBV7-8 and TRBJ1-1, is GAGVSQSPRYKVAKRGQDVALRCDPISGHVSLFWYQQALGQGPEFLTYFQNEAQLDKSGLPSDRFFAERPEGSVSTLKIQRTQQEDSAVYLCASSLRTGGWGTEAFFGQGTRLTVV.

The chain recombines TRBV15 with TRBJ1-1; 7 nucleotides align to TRBD1. Germline V lookup: CDR1 LNHNV, CDR2 YYDKDF (reference sequence). J lost 11 bases, V lost 4 bases, and 7 bases had no gene match. CDR3 size: 12 residues. CDR3 nucleotide sequence: TGTGCCACCAGCACCAGGGGGGAGATTGCTTTCTTT. Translating gives CATSTRGEIAFF.

The V and J genes are TRBV6-4 and TRBJ2-3; D call uncertain. Germline-derived CDR1 and CDR2 are MRHNA and SNTAGT. The CDR3 length is 13 residues. Trimming left V 3 bases short and J 5 bases short, with 9 bases between. The CDR3 region is CASSERLGDTQYF. The CDR3 nucleotides are TGTGCCAGCAGTGAGCGGCTAGGAGATACGCAGTATTTT.

The chain has TRBV27 and TRBJ2-3; D gene uncertain. Trimming cost V 2 bases and J 0 bases, with 3 bases left between them. There are 13 residues in the CDR3. Germline-derived CDR1 and CDR2 are MNHEY and SMNVEV (reference sequence). In DNA form, the CDR3 reads TGTGCCAGCAGTTTACTTAGCACAGATACGCAGTATTTT. This gives the protein CASSLLSTDTQYF.

The chain couples TRBV2 to TRBJ2-6, with TRBD1 matching 9 bases. Germline V lookup: CDR1 SNHLY, CDR2 FYNNEI. The CDR3 is 17 residues long. V trimming: 8 bases; J trimming: 3 bases; junction bases outside the gene matches: 11. CDR3 region: CASGGGQGFFGANVLTF. In DNA form, the CDR3 reads TGTGCCAGCGGGGGGGGACAGGGTTTTTTTGGGGCCAACGTCCTGACTTTC.

In the case of this clone: The identical CDR3 is also encoded by other nucleotide sequences in the sample. The V gene is TRBV7-2, the J gene TRBJ2-6; weak D call: TRBD1 (5 bases). Trimming pared 6 bases from V and 0 bases from J, leaving 9 bases between. The germline V gene has CDR1 SGHTA and CDR2 FQGNSA. This CDR3 is built from 15 residues. The CDR3 region has the DNA TGTGCCAGCAGTCAAGACAGCTCTGGGGCCAACGTCCTGACTTTC. It yields the protein CASSQDSSGANVLTF.

The genes are TRBV11-2 and TRBJ1-1, with D hard to call. The V gene lost 2 bases and the J gene lost 1 base, with 5 bases spanning the gap. The CDR3 totals 13 residues. Germline CDR1 is SGHAT and CDR2 is FQNNGV. DNA for the CDR3: TGTGCCAGCAGCTTAATCTGGAACACTGAAGCTTTCTTT. Translating gives CASSLIWNTEAFF.

The chain is built from TRBV6-5 and TRBJ1-1; 8 bases are a match to TRBD1. This CDR3 has 16 amino acids. The germline V gene has CDR1 MNHEY and CDR2 SVGAGI. V lost 2 bases, J lost 4 bases, and 9 bases stayed unmatched. This chain's CDR3 is CASSYRATGGGTEAFF. CDR3 DNA sequence: TGTGCCAGCAGTTACCGAGCAACAGGGGGTGGCACTGAAGCTTTCTTT.